These 3 T cell receptor beta chains originate from one sample sequenced in a study of cytotoxic CD8 clonotypes in ibrutinib-treated CLL. Here immunoSEQ multiplex PCR was the method, and the copy in TCRdb shows in-frame clones only, minus some. Here the sample spans tens of thousands of clones, about 54% being singletons. Here the sequenced sample was PBMCs, taken at disease progression, from a patient treated with ibrutinib. The source is a human donor with chronic lymphocytic leukemia.

This clone has just a few counts. V and J are TRBV6-5 and TRBJ1-2; 10 bases map to TRBD1. Per germline, CDR1 MNHEY and CDR2 SVGAGI. This CDR3 spans 14 amino acids. Trimming cost V 4 bases and J 7 bases; bases outside gene matches: 6. The chain's CDR3 is CASSSGTGEGGYTF. The CDR3 DNA is TGTGCCAGCAGTTCCGGGACAGGGGAAGGTGGCTACACCTTC.

This clone has a single count. The chain uses TRBV9 and TRBJ2-6; maybe TRBD2 (7 bases). With 0 bases removed from V and 0 bases from J, the gap between germline ends came to 16 bases. CDR3 length equals 19 residues. Germline CDR1 SGDLS, CDR2 YYNGEE. CDR3 residues: CASSVVGGGAVSGANVLTF. DNA of the CDR3: TGTGCCAGCAGCGTAGTCGGAGGGGGGGCCGTCTCTGGGGCCAACGTCCTGACTTTC.

The V and J genes are TRBV4-1 and TRBJ1-3; D unclear. Germline CDR1 and CDR2: MGHRA and YSYEKL. This CDR3 is built from 19 residues. V was shortened by 0 bases and J by 0 bases, with 18 bases between the two germline ends. CDR3 region: CASSQDLVSARDSGNTIYF. CDR3 DNA: TGCGCCAGCAGCCAAGATCTTGTATCGGCACGGGACTCTGGAAACACCATATATTTT.